The rows below give T cell receptor beta chains drawn from one sample of a study of naive and memory T cell subsets. TCRdb reprocessed the 5' RACE reads with MiXCR, giving one entry per CDR3 protein. Of about 32,000 distinct CDR3 sequences detected, about a sixth appear once; the ten largest clones hold 2% to 3%. The receptors come from a female donor in good health. The CDR3 runs from the conserved cysteine through the conserved F or W. Each record gives: J gene, D gene, CDR3 length, V gene, clone size, CDR3 protein, CDR3 DNA. A D gene is named only where the DNA matches it firmly. Only part of the rows carry a size: once, few, many, or a class if the clone is expanded.

j_gene: TRBJ2-7; d_gene: -; len: 12; v_gene: TRBV7-6; abundance: many; CDR3aa: CASSDREGEQYF; CDR3nt: TGTGCCAGCAGCGACAGGGAGGGCGAGCAGTACTTC
j_gene: TRBJ1-1; d_gene: -; len: 16; v_gene: TRBV7-6; abundance: many; CDR3aa: CASSLRGGRGTTEAFF; CDR3nt: TGTGCCAGCAGCTTAAGGGGTGGGCGGGGAACCACTGAAGCTTTCTTT
j_gene: TRBJ2-3; d_gene: -; len: 13; v_gene: TRBV7-7; abundance: many; CDR3aa: CASSLGSEYTQYF; CDR3nt: TGTGCCAGCAGCTTAGGATCGGAGTATACGCAGTATTTT
j_gene: TRBJ1-3; d_gene: -; len: 12; v_gene: TRBV7-9; abundance: -; CDR3aa: CASSSGDDTIYF; CDR3nt: TGTGCCAGCAGCTCCGGGGATGACACCATATATTTT
j_gene: TRBJ1-1; d_gene: -; len: 15; v_gene: TRBV3-1; abundance: -; CDR3aa: CASSQQGRSNTEAFF; CDR3nt: TGTGCCAGCAGCCAACAGGGAAGGTCGAACACTGAAGCTTTCTTT
j_gene: TRBJ2-3; d_gene: -; len: 15; v_gene: TRBV7-9; abundance: -; CDR3aa: CASSSSGTSTDTQYF; CDR3nt: TGTGCCAGCAGCTCCTCGGGAACTAGTACAGATACGCAGTATTTT
j_gene: TRBJ2-3; d_gene: TRBD2; len: 17; v_gene: TRBV7-9; abundance: -; CDR3aa: CASSSGVAGGSTDTQYF; CDR3nt: TGTGCCAGCAGCTCGGGCGTAGCGGGGGGGAGCACAGATACGCAGTATTTT
j_gene: TRBJ2-1; d_gene: -; len: 12; v_gene: TRBV6-2/TRBV6-3; abundance: medium-sized; CDR3aa: CASREGGDEQFF; CDR3nt: TGTGCCAGCAGAGAAGGGGGGGATGAGCAGTTCTTC
j_gene: TRBJ1-1; d_gene: -; len: 14; v_gene: TRBV7-9; abundance: -; CDR3aa: CASRTGGGNTEAFF; CDR3nt: TGTGCCAGCAGAACTGGAGGGGGAAACACTGAAGCTTTCTTT
j_gene: TRBJ2-7; d_gene: TRBD1; len: 14; v_gene: TRBV24-1; abundance: -; CDR3aa: CATSDPNRGHEQYF; CDR3nt: TGTGCCACCAGTGACCCAAACAGGGGCCACGAGCAGTACTTC
j_gene: TRBJ1-1; d_gene: -; len: 12; v_gene: TRBV6-1; abundance: few; CDR3aa: CASSVGRTEAFF; CDR3nt: TGTGCCAGCAGTGTGGGACGGACTGAAGCTTTCTTT
j_gene: TRBJ2-2; d_gene: -; len: 15; v_gene: TRBV29-1; abundance: many; CDR3aa: CSVGGHPLNTGELFF; CDR3nt: TGCAGCGTGGGGGGACACCCCCTAAACACCGGGGAGCTGTTTTTT
j_gene: TRBJ2-2; d_gene: -; len: 16; v_gene: TRBV6-6; abundance: few; CDR3aa: CASSPQPQTGTGELFF; CDR3nt: TGTGCCAGCAGTCCTCAGCCCCAAACGGGCACCGGGGAGCTGTTTTTT
j_gene: TRBJ1-2; d_gene: TRBD1; len: 14; v_gene: TRBV20-1; abundance: medium-sized; CDR3aa: CSAGRQGRDYGYTF; CDR3nt: TGCAGTGCCGGTAGACAGGGCAGGGATTATGGCTACACCTTC
j_gene: TRBJ2-3; d_gene: -; len: 12; v_gene: TRBV20-1; abundance: many; CDR3aa: CSAKGLPDTQYF; CDR3nt: TGCAGTGCTAAAGGGTTACCAGATACGCAGTATTTT
j_gene: TRBJ1-1; d_gene: -; len: 15; v_gene: TRBV4-2; abundance: -; CDR3aa: CASSHQGTLNTEAFF; CDR3nt: TGTGCCAGCAGCCACCAGGGGACCTTGAACACTGAAGCTTTCTTT
j_gene: TRBJ2-1; d_gene: -; len: 14; v_gene: TRBV7-3; abundance: -; CDR3aa: CASSLQAPDNEQFF; CDR3nt: TGTGCCAGCAGCTTACAGGCGCCGGACAATGAGCAGTTCTTC
j_gene: TRBJ1-1; d_gene: -; len: 11; v_gene: TRBV2; abundance: many; CDR3aa: CASIGGSPAFF; CDR3nt: TGTGCCAGCATCGGGGGGTCCCCCGCTTTCTTT
j_gene: TRBJ2-3; d_gene: -; len: 17; v_gene: TRBV7-9; abundance: -; CDR3aa: CASSKEEGALNTDTQYF; CDR3nt: TGTGCCAGCAGCAAGGAGGAGGGGGCCCTTAACACAGATACGCAGTATTTT
j_gene: TRBJ2-7; d_gene: TRBD1; len: 12; v_gene: TRBV12-3/TRBV12-4; abundance: -; CDR3aa: CASRTGAREQYF; CDR3nt: TGTGCCAGCAGGACAGGGGCGCGCGAGCAGTACTTC
j_gene: TRBJ2-1; d_gene: TRBD2; len: 14; v_gene: TRBV29-1; abundance: -; CDR3aa: CSVRGREGYNEQFF; CDR3nt: TGCAGCGTGAGAGGCAGGGAGGGCTACAATGAGCAGTTCTTC
j_gene: TRBJ1-5; d_gene: -; len: 18; v_gene: TRBV12-5; abundance: medium-sized; CDR3aa: CASSERRQDLYSNQPQHF; CDR3nt: TGTGCTAGTTCAGAACGTCGACAGGACCTTTATAGCAATCAGCCCCAGCATTTT
j_gene: TRBJ1-5; d_gene: -; len: 11; v_gene: TRBV12-3/TRBV12-4; abundance: many; CDR3aa: CASSLGQPQHF; CDR3nt: TGTGCCAGCAGTTTAGGTCAGCCCCAGCATTTT